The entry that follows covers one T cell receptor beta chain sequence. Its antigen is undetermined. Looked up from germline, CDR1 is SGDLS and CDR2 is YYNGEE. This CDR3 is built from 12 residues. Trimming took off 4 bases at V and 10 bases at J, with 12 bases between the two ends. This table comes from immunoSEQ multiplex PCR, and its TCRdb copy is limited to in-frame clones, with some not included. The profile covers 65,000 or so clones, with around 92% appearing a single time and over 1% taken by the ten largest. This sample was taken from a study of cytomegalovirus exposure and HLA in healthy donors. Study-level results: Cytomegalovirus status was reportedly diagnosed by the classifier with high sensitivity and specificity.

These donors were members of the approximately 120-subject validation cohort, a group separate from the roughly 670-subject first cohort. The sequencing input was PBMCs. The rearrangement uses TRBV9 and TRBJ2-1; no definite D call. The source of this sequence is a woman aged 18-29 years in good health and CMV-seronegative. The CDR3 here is CASSTSGREQFF. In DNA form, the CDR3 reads TGTGCCAGCAGCACCTCAGGCCGGGAGCAGTTCTTC.